This T cell receptor beta chain was captured in a study of blood T cell repertoires in COVID-19. Study information: Samples representing acute and convalescent COVID-19 were sourced from the United States, Italy and Spain. The cDNA or gDNA used as material had been derived from T cells, B-cell-depleted T cells, or PBMCs.

Methods used by the authors: Amplification from reference gene primers served as the basis for estimated nucleated cell counts. Method: immunoSEQ multiplex PCR; TCRdb's copy keeps in-frame clones and lacks some. V, J and clone size are those of that table, while D and trimming were read from the DNA. The sample records under 300,000 clones, 75% to 90% being singletons. The germline V gene has CDR1 LNHDA and CDR2 SQIVND (reference sequence). CDR3 length equals 15 residues. The V gene lost 5 bases and the J gene lost 2 bases, with 12 bases spanning the gap. The gene calls are TRBV19 and TRBJ1-4; D unclear. Material for sequencing was peripheral blood. The TCR comes from a woman aged 60-75 years with active or convalescent COVID-19. CDR3 nucleotide sequence: TGTGCCAGTAGTGTCGACTCGACGACTAATGAAAAACTGTTTTTT. Protein product: CASSVDSTTNEKLFF.